This T cell receptor (beta chain) was observed in a study of T cell changes during pregnancy in multiple sclerosis. This clone has a handful of counts. J was trimmed by 10 bases and V by 3 bases; bases with no gene match: 6. Germline values: CDR1 MGHDK, CDR2 SYGVNS. The CDR3 contains 15 residues. The table came from immunoSEQ multiplex PCR; TCRdb's copy has only in-frame clones and leaves some out. The sample includes tens of thousands of clones, approximately 90% seen only once; the top ten take 0.85% to 0.95%. The chain has TRBV25-1 and TRBJ1-6; 10 bases agree with TRBD1. This TCR was sampled from a female donor with multiple sclerosis, enrolled in a pregnancy study. The sequences come from peripheral blood, collected before pregnancy. The CDR3 nucleotides read TGTGCCAGCAGTGACCGGGACAGGGGTTACTCACCCCTCCACTTT. Translating gives CASSDRDRGYSPLHF.